A single sample is the source of the 6 T cell receptor beta chains below, sequenced in a study of human thymus T cells. The study used thymus tissue resected during corrective heart surgery. The repertoire was sequenced with immunoSEQ multiplex PCR; TCRdb's copy has only in-frame clones and lacks some. The data hold approximately 71,000 clones, with roughly 95% observed a single time. Specimen: thymus tissue. The receptor source for this set is a girl in the first two years of life with a congenital heart defect but otherwise immunologically healthy.

The V call is TRBV28, the J call TRBJ1-5, with TRBD1 matching 7 bases. Germline V gene data show CDR1 as MDHEN and CDR2 as SYDVKM. V shed 4 bases and J 8 bases; nucleotides not matched to a gene: 20. The CDR3 is 18 amino acids. CDR3 coding DNA: TGTGCCAGCAGTTGTGCTGGAGGGGAGGGGGCCCCATATGAGCCCCAGCATTTT. It encodes CASSCAGGEGAPYEPQHF.

The V call is TRBV6-6, the J call TRBJ1-1; the match to TRBD1 covers 9 bases. V trimming: 4 bases; J trimming: 3 bases; junction bases outside the gene matches: 6. The CDR3 consists of 15 residues. The germline gives CDR1 MNHNY, CDR2 SVGAGI (reference sequence). The CDR3 DNA is TGTGCCAGCAGTTGGGACAGGGCAATCGACACTGAAGCTTTCTTT. Amino acid sequence: CASSWDRAIDTEAFF.

The chain links TRBV6-5 to TRBJ1-1; no clear D gene. Per germline, CDR1 MNHEY and CDR2 SVGAGI. V lost 6 bases, J lost 1 base, and 9 bases lay in between. This CDR3 has 13 amino acids. The CDR3 region has the DNA TGTGCCAGCAGGCCCATTGAGAACACTGAAGCTTTCTTT. This encodes CASRPIENTEAFF.

The V and J genes are TRBV7-9 and TRBJ2-1, with 10 bases that match TRBD2. J lost 8 bases, V lost 5 bases, and 18 bases had no gene match. The CDR3 sequence is 18 residues long. The germline V gene encodes CDR1 SEHNR and CDR2 FQNEAQ (reference sequence). CDR3 amino acids: CASSRGVTSGLQGDEQFF. Written as DNA, the CDR3 is TGTGCCAGCAGCCGGGGGGTGACTAGCGGGCTCCAAGGGGATGAGCAGTTCTTC.

The chain uses TRBV10-3 and TRBJ1-1, with D tentatively TRBD1 (6 bases). The CDR3 has 17 residues. The germline V gene encodes CDR1 ENHRY and CDR2 SYGVKD. Trimming pared 2 bases from V and 1 base from J, leaving 17 bases between. For the CDR3, the DNA is TGTGCCATCAGTGAGAGTTCCCCAGGGGCCACGAACACTGAAGCTTTCTTT. Residues: CAISESSPGATNTEAFF.

This sequence joins TRBV7-2 and TRBJ1-4; weak D call: TRBD1 (5 bases). Trimming took off 2 bases at V and 10 bases at J, with 17 bases between the two ends. Per the germline V gene, CDR1 is SGHTA and CDR2 is FQGNSA. CDR3 length equals 15 residues. DNA of the CDR3: TGTGCCAGCAGCTTACGAGGCCAAGGACACACAAAACTGTTTTTT. Translation: CASSLRGQGHTKLFF.